The T cell receptor beta chain described here comes from a study of CD8 T cells in ankylosing spondylitis. On this clonotype itself: Its antigen is not identified.

The study's findings and limits: Disease-linked clones had a CD8+ phenotype and relatively low frequency in peripheral blood. A TCR beta motif of eight highly homologous variants appeared characteristic of ankylosing spondylitis blood.

5'-RACE, quantitative and with molecular barcodes, yielded the TCR beta libraries. TCRdb recomputed calls from the 5' RACE reads with MiXCR, one row per CDR3 protein. The table has about 240,000 distinct CDR3 sequences, around 11% seen once. The CDR3 contains 16 residues. V shed 8 bases, J shed 7 bases, and the junction held 14 bases outside the gene matches. Germline loops: CDR1 SEHNR, CDR2 FQNEAQ (reference sequence). The specimen was blood, either unsorted or a sorted T cell fraction (not recorded which). This TCR was sampled from a male donor with ankylosing spondylitis or in good health (not recorded which). The chain links TRBV7-9 to TRBJ2-1; TRBD1 matches at 10 bases. CDR3 DNA: TGTGCCAGCCAGGGATCCGGGACAGGGGAACGGAATGAGCAGTTCTTC. Amino acids: CASQGSGTGERNEQFF.